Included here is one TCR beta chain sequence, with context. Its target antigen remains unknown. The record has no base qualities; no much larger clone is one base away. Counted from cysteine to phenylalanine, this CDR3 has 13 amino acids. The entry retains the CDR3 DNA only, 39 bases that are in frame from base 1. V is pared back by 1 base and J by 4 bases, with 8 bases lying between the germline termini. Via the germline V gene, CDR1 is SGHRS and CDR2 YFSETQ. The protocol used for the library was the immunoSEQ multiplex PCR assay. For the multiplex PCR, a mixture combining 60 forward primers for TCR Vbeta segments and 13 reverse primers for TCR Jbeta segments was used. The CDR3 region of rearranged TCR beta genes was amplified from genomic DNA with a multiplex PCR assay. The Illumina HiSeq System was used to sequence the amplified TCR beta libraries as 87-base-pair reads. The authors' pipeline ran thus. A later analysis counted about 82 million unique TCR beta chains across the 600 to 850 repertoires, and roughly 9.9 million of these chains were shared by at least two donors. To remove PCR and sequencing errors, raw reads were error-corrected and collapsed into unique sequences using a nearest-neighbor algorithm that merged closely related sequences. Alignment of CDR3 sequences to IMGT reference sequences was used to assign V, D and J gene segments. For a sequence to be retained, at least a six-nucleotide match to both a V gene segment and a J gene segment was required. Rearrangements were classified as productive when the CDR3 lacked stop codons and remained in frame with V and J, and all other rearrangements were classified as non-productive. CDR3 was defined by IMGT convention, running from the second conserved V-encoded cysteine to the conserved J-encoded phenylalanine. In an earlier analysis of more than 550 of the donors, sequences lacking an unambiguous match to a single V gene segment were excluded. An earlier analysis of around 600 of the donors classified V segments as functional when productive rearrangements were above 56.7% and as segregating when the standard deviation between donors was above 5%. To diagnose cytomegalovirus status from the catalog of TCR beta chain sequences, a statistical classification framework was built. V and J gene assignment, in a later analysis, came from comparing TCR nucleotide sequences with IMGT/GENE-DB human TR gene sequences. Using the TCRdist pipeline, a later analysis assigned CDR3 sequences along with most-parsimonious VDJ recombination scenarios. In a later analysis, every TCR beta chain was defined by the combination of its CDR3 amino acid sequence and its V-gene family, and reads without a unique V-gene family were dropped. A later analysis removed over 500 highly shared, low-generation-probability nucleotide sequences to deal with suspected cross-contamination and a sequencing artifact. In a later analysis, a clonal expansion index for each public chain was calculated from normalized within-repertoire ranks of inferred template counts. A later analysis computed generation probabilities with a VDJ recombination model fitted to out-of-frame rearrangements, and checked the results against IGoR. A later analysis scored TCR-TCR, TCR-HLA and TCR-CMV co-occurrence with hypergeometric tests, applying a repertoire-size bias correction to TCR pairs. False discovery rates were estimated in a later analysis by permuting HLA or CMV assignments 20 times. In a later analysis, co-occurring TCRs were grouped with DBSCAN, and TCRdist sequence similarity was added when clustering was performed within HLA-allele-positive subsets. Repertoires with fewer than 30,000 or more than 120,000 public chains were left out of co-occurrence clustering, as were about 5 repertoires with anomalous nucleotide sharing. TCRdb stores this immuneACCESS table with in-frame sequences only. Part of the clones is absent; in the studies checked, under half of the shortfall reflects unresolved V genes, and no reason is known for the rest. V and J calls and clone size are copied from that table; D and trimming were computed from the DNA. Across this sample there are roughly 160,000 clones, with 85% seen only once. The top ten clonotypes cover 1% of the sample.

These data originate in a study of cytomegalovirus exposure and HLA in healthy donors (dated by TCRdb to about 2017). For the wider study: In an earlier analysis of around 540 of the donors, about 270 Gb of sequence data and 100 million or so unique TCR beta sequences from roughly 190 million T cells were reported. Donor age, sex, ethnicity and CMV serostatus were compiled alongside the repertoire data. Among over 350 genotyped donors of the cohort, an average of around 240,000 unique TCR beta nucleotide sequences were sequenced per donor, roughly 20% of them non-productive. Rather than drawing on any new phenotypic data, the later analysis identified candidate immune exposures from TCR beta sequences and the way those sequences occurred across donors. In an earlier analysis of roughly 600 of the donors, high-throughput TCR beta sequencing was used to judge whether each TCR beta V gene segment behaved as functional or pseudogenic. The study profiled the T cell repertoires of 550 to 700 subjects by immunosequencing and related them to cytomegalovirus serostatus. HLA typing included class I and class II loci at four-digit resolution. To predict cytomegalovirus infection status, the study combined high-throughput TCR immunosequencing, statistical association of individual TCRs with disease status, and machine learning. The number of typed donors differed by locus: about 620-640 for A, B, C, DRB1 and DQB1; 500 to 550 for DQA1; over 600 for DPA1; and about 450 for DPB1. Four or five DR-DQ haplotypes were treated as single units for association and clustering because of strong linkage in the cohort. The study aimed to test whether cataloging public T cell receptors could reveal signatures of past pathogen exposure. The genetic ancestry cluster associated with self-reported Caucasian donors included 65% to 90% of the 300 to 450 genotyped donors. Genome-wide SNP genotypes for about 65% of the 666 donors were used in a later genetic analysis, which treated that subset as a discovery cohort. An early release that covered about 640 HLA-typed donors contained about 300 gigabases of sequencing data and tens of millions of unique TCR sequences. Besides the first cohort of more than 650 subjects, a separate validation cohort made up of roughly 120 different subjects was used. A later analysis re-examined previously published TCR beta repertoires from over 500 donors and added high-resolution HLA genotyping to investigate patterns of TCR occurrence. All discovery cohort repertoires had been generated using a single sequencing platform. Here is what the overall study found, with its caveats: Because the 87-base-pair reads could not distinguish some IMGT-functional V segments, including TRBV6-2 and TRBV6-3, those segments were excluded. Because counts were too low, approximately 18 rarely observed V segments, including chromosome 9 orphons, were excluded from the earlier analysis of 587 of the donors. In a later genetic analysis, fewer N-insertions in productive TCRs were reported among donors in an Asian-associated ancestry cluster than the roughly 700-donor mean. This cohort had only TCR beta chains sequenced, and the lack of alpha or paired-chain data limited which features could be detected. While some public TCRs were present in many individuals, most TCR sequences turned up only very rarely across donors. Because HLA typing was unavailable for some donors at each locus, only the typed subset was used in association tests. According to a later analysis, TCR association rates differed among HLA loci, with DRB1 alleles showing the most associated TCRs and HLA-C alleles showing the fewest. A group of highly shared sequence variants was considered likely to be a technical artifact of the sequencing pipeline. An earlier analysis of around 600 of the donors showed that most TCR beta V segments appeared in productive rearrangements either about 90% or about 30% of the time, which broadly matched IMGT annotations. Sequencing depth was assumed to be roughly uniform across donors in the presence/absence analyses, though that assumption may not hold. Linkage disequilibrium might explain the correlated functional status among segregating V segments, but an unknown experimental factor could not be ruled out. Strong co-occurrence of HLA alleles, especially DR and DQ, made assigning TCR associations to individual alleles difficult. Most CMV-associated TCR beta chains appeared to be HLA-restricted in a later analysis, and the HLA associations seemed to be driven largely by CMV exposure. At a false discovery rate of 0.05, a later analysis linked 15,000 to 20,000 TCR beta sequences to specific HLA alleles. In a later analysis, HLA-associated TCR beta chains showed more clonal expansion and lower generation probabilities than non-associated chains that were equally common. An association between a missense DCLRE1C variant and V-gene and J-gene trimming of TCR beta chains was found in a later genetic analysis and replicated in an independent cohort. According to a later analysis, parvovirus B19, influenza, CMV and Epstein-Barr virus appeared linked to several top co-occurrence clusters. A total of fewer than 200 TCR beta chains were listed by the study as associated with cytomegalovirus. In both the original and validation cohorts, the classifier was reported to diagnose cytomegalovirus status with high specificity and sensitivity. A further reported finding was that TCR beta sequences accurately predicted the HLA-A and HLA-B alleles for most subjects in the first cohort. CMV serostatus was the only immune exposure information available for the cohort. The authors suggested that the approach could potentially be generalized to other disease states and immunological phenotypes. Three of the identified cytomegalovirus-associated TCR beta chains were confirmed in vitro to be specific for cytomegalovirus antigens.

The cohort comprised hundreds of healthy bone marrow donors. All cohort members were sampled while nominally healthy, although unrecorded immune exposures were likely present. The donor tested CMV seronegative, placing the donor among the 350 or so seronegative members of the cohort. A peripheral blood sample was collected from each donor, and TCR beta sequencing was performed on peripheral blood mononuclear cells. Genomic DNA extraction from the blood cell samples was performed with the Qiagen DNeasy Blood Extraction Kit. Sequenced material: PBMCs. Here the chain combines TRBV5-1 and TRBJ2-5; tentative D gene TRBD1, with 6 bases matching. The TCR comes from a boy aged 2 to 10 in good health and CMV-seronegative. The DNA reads TGCGCCAGCAGCTTGAAAGGGGGAGAGACCCAGTACTTC. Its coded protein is CASSLKGGETQYF.